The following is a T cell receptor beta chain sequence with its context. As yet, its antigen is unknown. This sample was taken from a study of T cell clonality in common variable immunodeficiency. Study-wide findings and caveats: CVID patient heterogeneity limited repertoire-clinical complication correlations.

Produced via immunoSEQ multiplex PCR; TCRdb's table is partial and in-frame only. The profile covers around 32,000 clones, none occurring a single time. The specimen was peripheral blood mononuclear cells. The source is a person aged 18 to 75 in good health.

This CDR3 is CSARDYRQLQETQYF. CDR3 DNA (partial): TGCAGTGCTAGAGATTACAGACAACTGCAAGAGACG. The chain carries TRBV20-1 and TRBJ2-3; D not certain. The CDR3 goes on 3 residues after the read ends, and that part is filled in from the germline J gene. CDR1 is DFQATT and CDR2 is SNEGSKA in the germline V gene (reference sequence). The CDR3 contains 15 residues.